This paragraph covers one T cell receptor beta chain sequence. This record belongs to a study of T cell changes during pregnancy in multiple sclerosis. CDR1 LGHNA and CDR2 YNFKEQ come from the germline V gene. The CDR3 totals 16 residues. After removal of 0 bases from V and 7 bases from J, the junction contained 7 bases not matched to a gene. Produced via immunoSEQ multiplex PCR; TCRdb's table is partial and in-frame only. The table includes over 9,000 clones, approximately 83% detected once. The chain employs TRBV4-2 and TRBJ2-3; 10 bases line up with TRBD2. This specimen consisted of CD8+ T cells from peripheral blood mononuclear cells, obtained in the third trimester of pregnancy. This clonotype originated in a female donor in good health, enrolled as a control in a pregnancy study. The CDR3, as DNA: TGTGCCAGCAGCCAAGAGTCCAGCGGGGGGGCCCATACGCAGTATTTT. It codes for CASSQESSGGAHTQYF.